The clone carrying this T cell receptor beta chain appeared a single time. The data were obtained in a study of T cell responses to AZD1222 COVID-19 vaccine. Trimming took 6 bases from V and 1 from J; bases not matched to a gene: 4. CDR3 size: 14 residues. Germline CDR1 and CDR2: SEHNR and FQNEAQ (reference sequence). Measured with immunoSEQ multiplex PCR; TCRdb has only the in-frame clones, and not every one. The repertoire holds 65,000 to 85,000 clones, with 85% to 95% as singletons. This sequence was found in an adult in good health. This specimen consisted of peripheral blood, obtained on day 0 of AZD1222 vaccination. The rearrangement joins TRBV7-9 to TRBJ1-1, with 8 bases lining up with TRBD1. This chain's CDR3 is CASSFGQGNTEAFF. The DNA for the CDR3 is TGTGCCAGCAGTTTTGGACAGGGGAACACTGAAGCTTTCTTT.